A single sample is the source of the 26 T cell receptor beta chains below, sequenced in a study (dated by TCRdb to about 2015). Libraries were constructed by 5' RACE. The sequencer listed for this sample is Illumina MiSeq. In TCRdb, the public reads were trimmed at Q25 with fastp and aligned with MiXCR, with productive beta chains retained. Rows with one shared CDR3 protein collapse into an entry with the most common genes and DNA. This sample has roughly 40,000 distinct CDR3 sequences in its table, and around 30% of those were observed once. Clones ranked in the top ten supply about 3.9% of the sample. Sequencing was performed on memory CD4+ T cells sorted from a lymph node. The sample's cell subset or site label, decoded: memory CD4+ T cells, CD4+CD45RO+CD25-. The receptors here all came from a female donor with breast cancer.

This chain links TRBV6-1 with TRBJ2-7; D unclear. Trimming left V 6 bases short and J 3 bases short, with 18 bases between. There are 15 residues in the CDR3. Germline CDR1 is MNHNS and CDR2 is SASEGT. The CDR3 sequence is CASRQVVLSIYEQYF. CDR3 sequence (DNA): TGTGCCAGCAGGCAGGTGGTTTTGTCCATCTACGAGCAGTACTTC.

This clonotype was counted between two and nine times. V gene TRBV4-3 combines with J gene TRBJ2-1; TRBD1 aligns across 9 bases. Per germline, CDR1 LGHNA and CDR2 YSLEER. The J segment lost 4 bases and the V segment lost 0 bases, leaving 13 bases of the junction unmatched. CDR3 size: 19 residues. DNA of the CDR3: TGCGCCAGCAGCCAAGATCCGAGTGACTGGACAGGGGCATACAATGAGCAGTTCTTC. It yields the protein CASSQDPSDWTGAYNEQFF.

This clonotype was counted between two and nine times. The genes are TRBV20-1 and TRBJ1-2, with D perhaps TRBD1 (5 bases). V lost 1 base and J lost 3, with 12 bases in between. The length of the CDR3 is 14 residues. Germline V gene data show CDR1 as DFQATT and CDR2 as SNEGSKA (reference sequence). CDR3 residues: CSARGGGAYYGYTF. The DNA for the CDR3 is TGCAGTGCTAGAGGAGGCGGGGCGTACTATGGCTACACCTTC.

This clonotype is medium-sized within its sample. The J gene is TRBJ2-5, the V gene TRBV4-1, with D possibly being TRBD1 (5 bases). Trimming left V 4 bases short and J 1 base short, with 13 bases between. The CDR3 covers 15 residues. Germline V gene sequence: CDR1 MGHRA, CDR2 YSYEKL. DNA of the CDR3: TGCGCCAGCAGCCCTACCCTGACAGTCCAAGAGACCCAGTACTTC. Translated, it gives CASSPTLTVQETQYF.

This clonotype showed up just a few times. This chain links TRBV9 with TRBJ2-7, with TRBD2 identical over 7 bases. Germline-derived CDR1 and CDR2 are SGDLS and YYNGEE. This CDR3 is built from 14 residues. V gave up 0 bases and J gave up 2 bases; unmatched junction bases: 2. For the CDR3, the DNA is TGTGCCAGCAGCGTAGATGCGGGAGCCTACGAGCAGTACTTC. The encoded protein is CASSVDAGAYEQYF. The full variable domain, rest sourced from reference TRBV9 and TRBJ2-7, is DSGVTQTPKHLITATGQRVTLRCSPRSGDLSVYWYQQSLDQGLQFLIQYYNGEERAKGNILERFSAQQFPDLHSELNLSSLELGDSALYFCASSVDAGAYEQYFGPGTRLTVT.

Only a few counts were recorded for this clonotype. The chain has TRBV19 and TRBJ1-5; no clear D. The V end was cut by 6 bases, the J end by 3 bases, with 15 bases between. The germline V gene has CDR1 LNHDA and CDR2 SQIVND (reference sequence). The CDR3 totals 15 residues. The CDR3 nucleotides are TGTGCCAGTAGACCACGGCGGGAAACCAATCAGCCCCAGCATTTT. The encoded protein is CASRPRRETNQPQHF.

In this sample, this clonotype turned up a few times. The CDR3 DNA reads TGCAGTGCTGGAGTGCGGGGAAGGCGAAGCAATCAGCCCCAGCATTTT. This encodes CSAGVRGRRSNQPQHF. The rearrangement uses TRBV20-1 and TRBJ1-5; D remains unclear. The CDR3 runs to 16 residues. The germline V and J ends were trimmed by 5 bases and 1 base, with 18 bases remaining between them. Germline lookup yields CDR1 DFQATT and CDR2 SNEGSKA (reference sequence).

This clonotype showed up just a few times. The V gene is TRBV7-8, the J gene TRBJ2-1; a possible D gene is TRBD2 (6 bases). Germline V gene data show CDR1 as SGHVS and CDR2 as FQNEAQ. This CDR3 is 16 amino acids long. V was clipped by 4 bases and J by 2 bases, with 15 bases between them. CDR3 region: CASSWVGGSPYNEQFF. The DNA of the CDR3 is TGTGCCAGCAGCTGGGTTGGGGGGAGTCCCTACAATGAGCAGTTCTTC.

The rearrangement joins TRBV7-2 to TRBJ2-5; D unclear. There are 14 residues in the CDR3. Trimming took off 1 base at V and 2 bases at J, with 8 bases between the two ends. Germline assignment: CDR1 SGHTA and CDR2 FQGNSA. The CDR3 loop reads CASSLVVRQETQYF. The DNA of the CDR3 is TGTGCCAGCAGCTTAGTGGTGAGACAAGAGACCCAGTACTTC.

This clonotype was counted a few times. This sequence joins TRBV28 and TRBJ1-5, with D possibly TRBD1 on 6 matching bases. Germline CDR1 is MDHEN and CDR2 is SYDVKM. The CDR3 extends over 20 amino acids. The V gene lost 6 bases and the J gene lost 4 bases, with 31 bases spanning the gap. This CDR3 is CASRSYHTAVSRGANQPQHF. The CDR3 DNA sequence: TGTGCCAGCAGGTCTTACCATACTGCCGTCAGCCGGGGGGCAAATCAGCCCCAGCATTTT.

The chain has TRBV3-1 and TRBJ1-2; 10 nucleotides align to TRBD1. The germline V gene encodes CDR1 LGHDT and CDR2 YNNKEL (reference sequence). CDR3 size: 15 residues. V was pared by 4 bases and J by 4 bases, with 6 bases of the junction left unmatched. CDR3 DNA sequence: TGTGCCAGCAGCCCTCGGGACAGGGGTTTCTATGGCTACACCTTC. It translates to CASSPRDRGFYGYTF.

V is TRBV12-3 or TRBV12-4 and J is TRBJ2-2, with D unresolved. V was pared by 2 bases and J by 5 bases, with 18 bases between. CDR3 length: 17 residues. As DNA, the CDR3 is TGTGCCAGCAGTTTACCCAACAACAACAAAGATACCGGGGAGCTGTTTTTT. Translation: CASSLPNNNKDTGELFF.

This clonotype has only a few counts. The J gene is TRBJ1-6, the V gene TRBV20-1, with D maybe TRBD1 (5 bases). This CDR3 has 16 amino acids. The germline V and J ends were trimmed by 0 bases and 1 base, with 10 bases remaining between them. The germline CDR1 and CDR2 sequences are DFQATT and SNEGSKA (reference sequence). The CDR3 DNA sequence: TGCAGTGCTAGAGATCTTGAGGGGTCCTATAATTCACCCCTCCACTTT. Its protein is CSARDLEGSYNSPLHF.

The chain combines TRBV12-5 with TRBJ1-5; possible D gene TRBD1, 5 bases. Germline assignment: CDR1 LGHNT and CDR2 FRNRAP. V was shortened by 3 bases and J by 2 bases, with 8 bases between the two germline ends. The CDR3 is made up of 14 amino acids. CDR3 sequence (DNA): TGTGCTAGTGGTTTCTGGGGGTGCAATCAGCCCCAGCATTTT. It is translated as CASGFWGCNQPQHF.

The rearrangement joins TRBV24-1 to TRBJ1-5; TRBD1 is a possible D gene (5 bases). The CDR3 contains 13 residues. Trimming removed 5 bases at V and 7 bases at J, with 11 bases between. Germline-derived CDR1 and CDR2 are KGHDR and SFDVKD. For the CDR3, the DNA is TGTGCCACCAGTGTGGAGGGGAAACAGCCCCAGCATTTT. It codes for CATSVEGKQPQHF.

This clonotype was found a few times. This chain uses TRBV3-1 with TRBJ1-6; D possibly corresponds to TRBD1 (6 bases). The CDR3 runs to 14 residues. Trimming took off 1 base at V and 9 bases at J, with 10 bases between the two ends. Germline loops: CDR1 LGHDT, CDR2 YNNKEL (reference sequence). The CDR3 DNA reads as TGTGCCAGCAGCCAAGTACAGGGTAGTTCACCCCTCCACTTT. Translated: CASSQVQGSSPLHF. The entire variable domain, with the rest obtained from reference TRBV3-1 and TRBJ1-6, is as follows: DTAVSQTPKYLVTQMGNDKSIKCEQNLGHDTMYWYKQDSKKFLKIMFSYNNKELIINETVPNRFSPKSPDKAHLNLHINSLELGDSAVYFCASSQVQGSSPLHFGNGTRLTVT.

The sample holds many counts of this clonotype. V usage is TRBV6-1 and J usage is TRBJ1-6, with no clear D. This CDR3 comprises 12 residues. The germline V gene has CDR1 MNHNS and CDR2 SASEGT. V lost 2 bases and J lost 12, with 8 bases in between. The CDR3 DNA is TGTGCCAGCAGTGAAAGGAGTCAACCCCTCCACTTT. Amino acids: CASSERSQPLHF.

V is TRBV5-1 and J is TRBJ1-1; 7 positions agree with TRBD1. CDR1 SGHRS and CDR2 YFSETQ come from the germline V gene. The CDR3 covers 14 residues. The ends lost 0 bases at V and 3 bases at J; junction bases unmatched: 2. The chain's CDR3 is CASSLARGYTEAFF. CDR3 coding DNA: TGCGCCAGCAGCTTGGCCAGGGGGTACACTGAAGCTTTCTTT.

This clonotype was detected only a few times. V and J are TRBV20-1 and TRBJ1-2, with D maybe TRBD1 (5 bases). Germline CDR1 DFQATT, CDR2 SNEGSKA (reference sequence). The germline V and J ends were trimmed by 6 bases and 6 bases, with 23 bases remaining between them. CDR3 length: 15 amino acids. The DNA for the CDR3 is TGCAGTGCCCACCCCGAACGGGGGGTATTTAATGGCTACACCTTC. Translating gives CSAHPERGVFNGYTF.

The chain joins TRBV5-1 to TRBJ2-3; D ambiguous. The V end lost 2 bases, the J end lost 0 bases, and 10 bases lay between the germline ends. The CDR3 loop spans 15 amino acids. In germline, CDR1 is SGHRS, CDR2 YFSETQ. The CDR3 is CASSLLVGSTDTQYF. The CDR3 region has the DNA TGCGCCAGCAGCTTACTCGTCGGTAGCACAGATACGCAGTATTTT.

The rearrangement joins TRBV28 to TRBJ1-2; 9 bases match TRBD1. V trimming: 6 bases; J trimming: 6 bases; junction bases outside the gene matches: 5. In germline, CDR1 is MDHEN, CDR2 SYDVKM. This CDR3 region has 13 residues. This CDR3 is CASRTGGSDGYTF. In DNA form, the CDR3 reads TGTGCCAGCAGAACAGGGGGCTCAGATGGCTACACCTTC.

As for this clonotype: The junction does not match germline at one end; this may be a read error. In DNA, the CDR3 is TGTGCCAGCAGCTTAAATGTGGGGGTCTACAGTGAGCAGTTCTTC. It specifies CASSLNVGVYSEQFF. V usage is TRBV7-3 and J usage is TRBJ2-1; D possibly uses TRBD1 or TRBD2 (5 bases each). The germline gives CDR1 SGHTA, CDR2 FQGTGA. The CDR3 sequence is 15 residues long.

This clonotype was picked up a small number of times. The chain uses TRBV28 and TRBJ2-5, with TRBD1 matching over 7 bases. Germline V gene sequence: CDR1 MDHEN, CDR2 SYDVKM. The V segment lost 4 bases and the J segment 1 base; nucleotides outside the gene matches: 6. This CDR3 is built from 15 residues. The CDR3 coding sequence is TGTGCCAGCAGTTCCCCAGCAGGGGGCCAAGAGACCCAGTACTTC. Its protein is CASSSPAGGQETQYF.

This clonotype was seen a few times. The gene calls are TRBV29-1 and TRBJ2-3, with D unresolved. Trimming stripped 8 bases from V and 0 bases from J, with 9 bases between. This CDR3 has 12 residues. CDR1 is SQVTM and CDR2 is ANQGSEA in the germline V gene. This CDR3 reads CSTSISTDTQYF. The CDR3 DNA reads as TGCAGCACTTCTATTAGCACAGATACGCAGTATTTT.

There are a few counts of this clonotype. The J gene is TRBJ2-3, the V gene TRBV7-2; D perhaps matches TRBD1 (6 bases). The CDR3 loop spans 15 amino acids. Trimming removed 5 bases at V and 2 bases at J, with 14 bases between. Germline lookup yields CDR1 SGHTA and CDR2 FQGNSA. CDR3 amino acids: CASSPWGRNTDTQYF. DNA of the CDR3: TGTGCCAGCAGCCCCTGGGGGCGCAACACAGATACGCAGTATTTT.

This clonotype came up a few times. The DNA for the CDR3 is TGTGCCAGCAGCCCGAGTACTGAAGCTTTCTTT. It codes for CASSPSTEAFF. The chain recombines TRBV9 with TRBJ1-1; D gene uncertain. The germline gives CDR1 SGDLS, CDR2 YYNGEE. The CDR3 contains 11 residues. V dropped 4 bases and J dropped 5 bases, with 6 bases sitting between them.